Given below is one T cell receptor beta chain in context. The CDR3 totals 16 residues. From germline, CDR1 is LNHDA and CDR2 SQIVND (reference sequence). J lost 4 bases, V lost 4 bases, and 4 bases had no gene match. The sample originates from a study of blood T cell repertoires in COVID-19. On the study more broadly: Both acute and convalescent COVID-19 samples were obtained from the United States, Italy and Spain. In each case, the material was cDNA or gDNA derived from T cells, B-cell-depleted T cells, or PBMCs.

Source study methods: Counts of nucleated cells, estimated from reference gene primer amplification, were obtained. Libraries were prepared by immunoSEQ multiplex PCR; TCRdb keeps only in-frame clonotypes and omits some of them. V, J and clone size are those of that table, while D and trimming were read from the DNA. The table records more than 95,000 clones, around 85% of them present only once. The J gene is TRBJ2-5, the V gene TRBV19; 15 bases are shared with TRBD2. The sequenced sample was peripheral blood. This TCR came from a woman aged 80 or older with active or convalescent COVID-19. CDR3 in DNA: TGTGCCAGTAGTACCCGGACTAGCGGGAGGGGAGAGACCCAGTACTTC. This codes for CASSTRTSGRGETQYF.